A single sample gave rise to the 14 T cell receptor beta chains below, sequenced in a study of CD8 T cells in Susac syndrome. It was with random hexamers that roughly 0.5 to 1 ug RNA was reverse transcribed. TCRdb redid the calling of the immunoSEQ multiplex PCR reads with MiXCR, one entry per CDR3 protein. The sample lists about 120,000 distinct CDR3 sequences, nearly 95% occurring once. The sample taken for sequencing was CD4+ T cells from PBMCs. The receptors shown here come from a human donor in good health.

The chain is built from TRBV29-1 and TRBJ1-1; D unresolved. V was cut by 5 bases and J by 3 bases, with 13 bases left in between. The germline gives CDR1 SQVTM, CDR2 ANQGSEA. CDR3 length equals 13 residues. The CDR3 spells CSVYGYSDTEAFF. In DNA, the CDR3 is TGCAGCGTTTACGGGTATTCGGACACTGAAGCTTTCTTT.

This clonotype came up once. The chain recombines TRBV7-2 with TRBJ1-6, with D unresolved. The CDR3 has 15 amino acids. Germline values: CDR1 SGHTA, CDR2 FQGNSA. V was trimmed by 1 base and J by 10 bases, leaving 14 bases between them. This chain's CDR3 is CASSLESSQTSPLHF. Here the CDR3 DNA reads TGTGCCAGCAGCTTAGAATCTTCGCAGACCTCACCCCTCCACTTT.

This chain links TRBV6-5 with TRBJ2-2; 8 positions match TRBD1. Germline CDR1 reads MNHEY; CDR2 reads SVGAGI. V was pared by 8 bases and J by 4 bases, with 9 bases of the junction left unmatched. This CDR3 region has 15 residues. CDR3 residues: CASARPGGTTGELFF. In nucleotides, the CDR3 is TGTGCCAGCGCTCGGCCAGGGGGCACCACCGGGGAGCTGTTTTTT.

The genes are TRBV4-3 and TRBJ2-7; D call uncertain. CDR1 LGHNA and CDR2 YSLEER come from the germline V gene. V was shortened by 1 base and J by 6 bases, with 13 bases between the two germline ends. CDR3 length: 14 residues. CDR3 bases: TGCGCCAGCAGCCAAGGGGCGCCCCTTTCCGAGCAGTACTTC. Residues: CASSQGAPLSEQYF.

DNA of the CDR3: TGTGCCAGCAGCTTAGAAGTGGGGGGGCCAGAGACCCAGTACTTC. This translates into CASSLEVGGPETQYF. This chain joins TRBV7-9 and TRBJ2-5, with D possibly matching TRBD2 (7 bases). The CDR3 loop spans 15 amino acids. Germline V gene lookup returns CDR1 SEHNR and CDR2 FQNEAQ (reference sequence). Trimming removed 1 base from V and 4 bases from J, with 13 bases in between.

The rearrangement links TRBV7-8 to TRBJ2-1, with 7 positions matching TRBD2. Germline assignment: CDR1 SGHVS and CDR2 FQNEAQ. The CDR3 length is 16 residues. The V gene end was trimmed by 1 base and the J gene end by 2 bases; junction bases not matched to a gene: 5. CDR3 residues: CASSLEGGFTYNEQFF. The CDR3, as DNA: TGTGCCAGCAGCTTAGAGGGAGGGTTCACCTACAATGAGCAGTTCTTC.

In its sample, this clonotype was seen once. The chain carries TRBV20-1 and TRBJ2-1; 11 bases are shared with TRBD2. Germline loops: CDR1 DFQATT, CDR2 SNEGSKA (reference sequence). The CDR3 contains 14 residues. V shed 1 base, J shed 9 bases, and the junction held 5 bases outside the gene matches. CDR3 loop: CSARALAGGGEQFF. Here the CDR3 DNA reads TGCAGTGCTAGAGCCTTAGCGGGAGGGGGTGAGCAGTTCTTC.

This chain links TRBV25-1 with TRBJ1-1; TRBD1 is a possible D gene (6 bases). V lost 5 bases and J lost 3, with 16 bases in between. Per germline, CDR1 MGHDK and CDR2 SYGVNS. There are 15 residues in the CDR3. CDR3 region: CASSRMGQGYTEAFF. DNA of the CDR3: TGTGCCAGCAGTCGTATGGGACAAGGGTACACTGAAGCTTTCTTT.

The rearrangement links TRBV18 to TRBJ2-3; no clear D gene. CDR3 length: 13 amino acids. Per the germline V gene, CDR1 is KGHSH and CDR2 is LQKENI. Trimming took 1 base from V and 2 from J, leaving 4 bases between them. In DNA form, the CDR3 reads TGTGCCAGCTCACCACGGACCACAGATACGCAGTATTTT. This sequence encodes CASSPRTTDTQYF.

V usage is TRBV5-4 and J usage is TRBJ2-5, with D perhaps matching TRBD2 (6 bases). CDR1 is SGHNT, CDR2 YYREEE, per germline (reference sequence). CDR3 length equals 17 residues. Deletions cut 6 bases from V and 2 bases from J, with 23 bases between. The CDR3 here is CASTEGAGGTSQETQYF. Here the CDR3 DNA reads TGTGCCAGCACCGAAGGGGCCGGCGGGACGTCACAAGAGACCCAGTACTTC. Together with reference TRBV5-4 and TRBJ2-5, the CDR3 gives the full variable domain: ETGVTQSPTHLIKTRGQQVTLRCSSQSGHNTVSWYQQALGQGPQFIFQYYREEENGRGNFPPRFSGLQFPNYSSELNVNALELDDSALYLCASTEGAGGTSQETQYFGPGTRLLVL.

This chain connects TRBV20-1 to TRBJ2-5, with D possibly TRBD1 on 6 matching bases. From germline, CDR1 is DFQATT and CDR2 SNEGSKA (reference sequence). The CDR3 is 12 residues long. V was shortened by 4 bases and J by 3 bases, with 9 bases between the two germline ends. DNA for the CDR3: TGCAGTGCTATAAGGGGGAAAGAGACCCAGTACTTC. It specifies CSAIRGKETQYF.

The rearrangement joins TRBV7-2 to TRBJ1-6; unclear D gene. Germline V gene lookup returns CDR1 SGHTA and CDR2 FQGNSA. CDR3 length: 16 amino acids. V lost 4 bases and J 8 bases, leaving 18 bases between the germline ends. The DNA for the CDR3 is TGTGCCAGCAGCTCCTCACCGGGGTTCTCGGATTCACCCCTCCACTTT. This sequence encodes CASSSSPGFSDSPLHF.

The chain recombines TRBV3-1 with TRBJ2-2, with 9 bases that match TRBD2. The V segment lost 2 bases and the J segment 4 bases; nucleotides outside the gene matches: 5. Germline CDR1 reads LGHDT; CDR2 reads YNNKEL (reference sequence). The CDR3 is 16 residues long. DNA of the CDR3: TGTGCCAGCAGCCAACAGGGACTAGCCGGCACCGGGGAGCTGTTTTTT. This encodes CASSQQGLAGTGELFF.

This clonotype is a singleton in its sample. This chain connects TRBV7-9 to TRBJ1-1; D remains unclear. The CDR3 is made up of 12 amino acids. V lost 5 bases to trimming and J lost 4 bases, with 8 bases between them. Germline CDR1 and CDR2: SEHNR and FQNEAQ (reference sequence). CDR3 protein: CASSEGGTEAFF. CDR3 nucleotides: TGTGCCAGCAGCGAGGGAGGCACTGAAGCTTTCTTT.